The present T cell receptor beta chain was sequenced within a study of blood T cell repertoires in COVID-19. Study overall: Samples of COVID-19 (acute and convalescent) were obtained from the United States, Italy and Spain. PBMCs, B-cell-depleted T cells, or T cells provided the cDNA or gDNA that made up the material.

In the original processing: Estimation of nucleated cell counts was performed using reference gene primer amplification. The assay was immunoSEQ multiplex PCR, and TCRdb's table has in-frame clones only and misses some. D and trimming were read from the DNA, whereas the V and J calls and clone size are those reported in that table. This repertoire shows about 150,000 clones, under 90% found once; its top ten account for 0.45% to 0.6%. CDR3 length: 13 residues. Trimming cost V 3 bases and J 5 bases, with 12 bases left between them. Per germline, CDR1 SGDLS and CDR2 YYNGEE. Sequenced material: peripheral blood. The receptor was isolated from a man between 60 and 75 years old with acute or convalescent COVID-19. This rearrangement joins TRBV9 to TRBJ2-7, with D perhaps matching TRBD2 (5 bases). The CDR3 spells CASSGGSSNEQYF. In DNA, the CDR3 is TGTGCCAGCAGCGGAGGGTCCAGCAACGAGCAGTACTTC.